This TCR beta chain was sequenced during a study of control samples from healthy donors and cancer patients. The table came from immunoSEQ multiplex PCR; TCRdb's copy has only in-frame clones and leaves some out. The table has 90,000 or so clones, roughly 91% seen once. CDR1 is MNHEY and CDR2 is SVGAGI in the germline V gene. The CDR3 covers 14 residues. Trimming took off 3 bases at V and 4 bases at J, with 9 bases between the two ends. This clone has just a few counts. Sequenced sample: PBMCs. The sequence derives from a woman between 50 and 59 years old with colorectal cancer. This chain joins TRBV6-5 and TRBJ2-2; a weak D match, TRBD1 (6 bases). The CDR3 is CASSYQQGTGELFF. CDR3 coding DNA: TGTGCCAGCAGTTATCAACAGGGCACCGGGGAGCTGTTTTTT.